The next 3 T cell receptor beta chains were all read from a single sample in a study of T cell repertoires in cytomegalovirus infection. MiXCR was run by TCRdb on the reads, yielding one entry per CDR3 protein. Seen here are around 43,000 distinct CDR3 sequences, 20% to 25% observed once, and the top ten hold 18%. These receptors' targets are unknown. The sample comprised PBMCs, sequenced either directly or after in vitro stimulation (not recorded which). All receptors come from a human donor in good health (CMV status not recorded). Some clones in this sample may be carry-over from other donors' samples.

The chain combines TRBV6-6 with TRBJ1-2, with D possibly TRBD1 on 5 matching bases. The V gene's germline CDR1 is MNHNY and CDR2 SVGAGI (reference sequence). There are 13 residues in the CDR3. V was clipped by 6 bases and J by 4 bases, with 12 bases between them. This CDR3 reads CASSHRQFYGYTF. The CDR3 region has the DNA TGTGCCAGCAGCCACCGACAGTTCTATGGCTACACCTTC.

This clonotype was observed a handful of times. This may come from a read error, since a much larger clone is one base off. The chain combines TRBV18 with TRBJ2-1; possibly TRBD2 for D (6 bases). V was clipped by 0 bases and J by 2 bases, with 14 bases between them. CDR3 length equals 17 residues. Germline V gene sequence: CDR1 KGHSH, CDR2 LQKENI. Here the CDR3 reads CASSPPRLDLTYNEQFF. CDR3 bases: TGTGCCAGCTCACCACCGCGACTAGACCTGACCTACAATGAGCAGTTCTTC.

This clonotype was detected ten times or more. V is TRBV7-9 and J is TRBJ2-5, with D perhaps TRBD2 (6 bases). The CDR3 spans 16 residues. Germline V gives CDR1 SEHNR, CDR2 FQNEAQ (reference sequence). Trimming shortened V by 6 bases and J by 5 bases, and 22 bases separated the two germline ends. The CDR3 here is CASSSKRVRVGETQYF. CDR3 bases: TGTGCCAGCAGTTCAAAGCGGGTGAGGGTCGGCGAGACCCAGTACTTC.